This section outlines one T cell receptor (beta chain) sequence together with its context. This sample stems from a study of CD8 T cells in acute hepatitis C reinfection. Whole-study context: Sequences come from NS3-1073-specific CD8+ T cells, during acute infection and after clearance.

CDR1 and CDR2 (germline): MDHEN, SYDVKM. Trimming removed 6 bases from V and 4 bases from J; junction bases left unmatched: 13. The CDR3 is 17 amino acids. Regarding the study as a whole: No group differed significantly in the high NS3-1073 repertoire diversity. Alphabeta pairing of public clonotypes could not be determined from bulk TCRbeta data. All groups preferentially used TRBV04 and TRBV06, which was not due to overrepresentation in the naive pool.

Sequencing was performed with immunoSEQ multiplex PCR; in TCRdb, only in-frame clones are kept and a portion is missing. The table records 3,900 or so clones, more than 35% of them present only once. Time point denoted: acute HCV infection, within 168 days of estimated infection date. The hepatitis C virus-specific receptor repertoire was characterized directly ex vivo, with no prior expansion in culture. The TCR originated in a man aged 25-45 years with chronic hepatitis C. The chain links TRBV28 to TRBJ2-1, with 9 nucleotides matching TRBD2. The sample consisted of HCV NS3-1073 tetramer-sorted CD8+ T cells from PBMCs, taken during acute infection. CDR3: CASRKNTGLAQYNEQFF. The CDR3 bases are TGTGCCAGCAGGAAGAACACGGGACTAGCACAATACAATGAGCAGTTCTTC.